A selection of T cell receptor beta chains follows, all from one sample in a study of cytomegalovirus exposure and HLA in healthy donors. Profiled with immunoSEQ multiplex PCR; TCRdb holds only in-frame clones, not every one. The table shows more than 95,000 clones, with roughly 75% occurring only once. Specimen: PBMCs. The receptors shown here come from a man younger than 40 in good health and CMV-seropositive. Both conserved end residues are part of each CDR3. The D gene is left open where the match is weak. Only some rows state a clone size, as once, few, many or a class for expanded clones.

abundance,j_gene,v_gene,d_gene,CDR3nt,CDR3aa
once,TRBJ1-2,TRBV27,NA,TGTGCCAGCGCCCGAGCAGGGGAGGGAAACTATGGCTACACCTTC,CASARAGEGNYGYTF
NA,TRBJ2-1,TRBV4-3,TRBD1,TGCGCCAGCAGCCAAGCGTCCGGCAGGGGGCAGAACAATGAGCAGTTCTTC,CASSQASGRGQNNEQFF
NA,TRBJ2-7,TRBV27,NA,TGTGCCAGCAGTTTATTAGGGGAAGCCGGGAGCTCCTACGAGCAGTACTTC,CASSLLGEAGSSYEQYF
NA,TRBJ2-2,TRBV7-7,TRBD1,TGTGCTAGCAGACCCACCGGGACAGGTGGCACCGGGGAGCTGTTTTTT,CASRPTGTGGTGELFF
once,TRBJ2-7,TRBV29-1,TRBD1,TGCAGCGTTGAAAATAGAGACAGGGGATACGAGCAGTACTTC,CSVENRDRGYEQYF
few,TRBJ1-2,TRBV29-1,NA,TGCAGCGTTGGGTTGCCTGGACAGAGCTATGGCTACACCTTC,CSVGLPGQSYGYTF
NA,TRBJ2-3,TRBV18,NA,TGTGCCAGCTCACCGCAGGTCACCACCTCAGATACGCAGTATTTT,CASSPQVTTSDTQYF
NA,TRBJ2-4,TRBV30,TRBD1,TGTGCCTGGAGTCCAAGGGGACAGGAAAACATTCAGTACTTC,CAWSPRGQENIQYF
NA,TRBJ2-3,TRBV2,TRBD2,TGTGCCAGCAGATCGGAACTAGCGGGTCTCCCAGATACGCAGTATTTT,CASRSELAGLPDTQYF
NA,TRBJ1-2,TRBV6-5,NA,TGTGCCAGCAGTTACTCCGTCCCCCGAGCTAACTATGGCTACACCTTC,CASSYSVPRANYGYTF
NA,TRBJ1-2,TRBV30,NA,TGTGCCTGGAGTGTCGGTCGCTCGGGAGGCTACACCTTC,CAWSVGRSGGYTF
NA,TRBJ2-7,TRBV19,NA,TGTGCCAGTAGTATAGGGGGGCCATCCTACGAGCAGTACTTC,CASSIGGPSYEQYF
NA,TRBJ2-7,TRBV2,NA,TGTGCCAGCACTTCGCAGATGATCTCCTACGAGCAGTACTTC,CASTSQMISYEQYF
NA,TRBJ2-1,TRBV5-1,NA,TGCGCCAGCAGCTCTCCACCGAGCTCCTACAATGAGCAGTTCTTC,CASSSPPSSYNEQFF
few,TRBJ2-1,TRBV12-5,NA,TGTGCTAGTGGTTTGGCAAATGAGCAGTTCTTC,CASGLANEQFF
NA,TRBJ2-3,TRBV27,TRBD2,TGTGCCAGCAGTCTACTGGGTAGCGGGAGCACAGATACGCAGTATTTT,CASSLLGSGSTDTQYF
NA,TRBJ2-3,TRBV9,NA,TGTGCCAGCAGCTACGGCGGAGATACGCAGTATTTT,CASSYGGDTQYF
NA,TRBJ2-2,TRBV7-2,TRBD1,TGTGCCAGCAGCCCGACAGGGGTCACCGGGGAGCTGTTTTTT,CASSPTGVTGELFF
NA,TRBJ2-7,TRBV29-1,NA,TGCAGCGTAGCCACCGGGACACGCTCCTACGAGCAGTACTTC,CSVATGTRSYEQYF
few,TRBJ2-7,TRBV7-9,TRBD1,TGTGCCAGCAGCTCACGGGACAGGGGGGCCTACGAGCAGTACTTC,CASSSRDRGAYEQYF
few,TRBJ2-2,TRBV11-2,NA,TGTGCCAGCAGCTTTCAACAGGGCCCCGGGGAGCTGTTTTTT,CASSFQQGPGELFF
NA,TRBJ1-5,TRBV28,NA,TGTGCCAGCAGTCAAAATCAGCCCCAGCATTTT,CASSQNQPQHF
NA,TRBJ2-1,TRBV27,NA,TGTGCCAGCAGTTCCAACAGCTACAATGAGCAGTTCTTC,CASSSNSYNEQFF
NA,TRBJ2-2,TRBV7-8,NA,TGTGCCAGCAGCTTATGGAGTCGGGCCGGGGAGCTGTTTTTT,CASSLWSRAGELFF
once,TRBJ2-1,TRBV6-6,NA,TGTGCCAGCAGTCTCCCCATCGGGTACTACAATGAGCAGTTCTTC,CASSLPIGYYNEQFF
NA,TRBJ2-2,TRBV5-5,NA,TGTGCCAGCAGCTCCCACCAGACAGGAACCGGGGAGCTGTTTTTT,CASSSHQTGTGELFF
NA,TRBJ1-4,TRBV5-1,NA,TGCGCCAGCAGCTTAGGGGGGGATAATGAAAAACTGTTTTTT,CASSLGGDNEKLFF
NA,TRBJ1-1,TRBV6-1,TRBD1,TGTGCCAGCAGTGAACCGGGACAGGCTTTCTTT,CASSEPGQAFF
NA,TRBJ2-1,TRBV27,NA,TGTGCCAGCAGCCGGAGGGGAATGGGTGAGCAGTTCTTC,CASSRRGMGEQFF
NA,TRBJ2-1,TRBV4-3,NA,TGCGCCAGCAGCCCCCTGGGGCGGTACAATGAGCAGTTCTTC,CASSPLGRYNEQFF
NA,TRBJ1-1,TRBV5-4,TRBD1,TGTGCCAGCAGCTTCAGGACAGGGGGCATCACTGAAGCTTTCTTT,CASSFRTGGITEAFF
few,TRBJ2-1,TRBV7-2,NA,TGTGCCAGCAGCTTAGGGCAGGGGGGATACAATGAGCAGTTCTTC,CASSLGQGGYNEQFF
once,TRBJ2-7,TRBV27,NA,TGTGCCAGCAGTCCTTTATCCTACCCTGTAGCCCACGAGCAGTACTTC,CASSPLSYPVAHEQYF
NA,TRBJ1-1,TRBV6-6,NA,TGTGCCAGCAGTTACTCGGGGGCAAGTAGGGAAGCTTTCTTT,CASSYSGASREAFF
few,TRBJ2-7,TRBV15,TRBD1,TGTGCCACCAGCAGAGTTGCCGGGACAGTGGCCTACGACGAGCAGTACTTC,CATSRVAGTVAYDEQYF
NA,TRBJ2-1,TRBV7-7,NA,TGTGCCAGCAGCTCCCAAGGGGTCTACAATGAGCAGTTCTTC,CASSSQGVYNEQFF